This TCR beta chain was documented in a study of blood T cell repertoires in COVID-19. This clone was detected only a few times. In the original workflow: By means of reference gene primer amplification, nucleated cell counts were estimated. Profiling relied on immunoSEQ multiplex PCR, and the TCRdb table lists in-frame clones only, not all of them. The D gene and trimming were derived from the DNA, and the V and J assignments and clone size from that table. Among 70,000 to 90,000 clones listed, around 75% were seen once. The CDR3 consists of 16 residues. Deletions cut 5 bases from V and 4 bases from J, with 18 bases between. The germline V gene has CDR1 MNHNY and CDR2 SVGAGI (reference sequence).

The sequenced sample consisted of peripheral blood. This chain connects TRBV6-6 to TRBJ1-5; weak D call: TRBD1 (5 bases). The TCR sequence derives from a human donor in a cohort sampled during active COVID-19. The CDR3 loop reads CASSGLGGIGNQPQHF. In DNA, the CDR3 is TGTGCCAGCAGTGGTTTGGGGGGGATCGGAAATCAGCCCCAGCATTTT.